Presented here are 19 T cell receptor beta chains from one specimen sequenced in a study of T cells in Graves' hyperthyroidism and ophthalmopathy. From RNA transcripts, TCR beta CDR3 regions were amplified. An initial round of RT-PCR targeting the TCR CDR3 relied on the HTBI primer set. TCRdb re-analysed the multiplex PCR reads in MiXCR, keeping a single row per CDR3 protein. This sample has approximately 560,000 distinct CDR3 sequences, with about 45% found just once. The sequenced material came from peripheral blood or thyroid tissue (not recorded which). Receptors were obtained from a woman younger than 30 with Graves' hyperthyroidism.

The V gene is TRBV6-6, the J gene TRBJ1-1; no firm D call. This CDR3 is built from 13 residues. Germline V lookup: CDR1 MNHNY, CDR2 SVGAGI (reference sequence). V was cut by 6 bases and J by 8 bases, with 16 bases left in between. The CDR3, as DNA: TGTGCCAGCAGCGACTACATTTCAAGGGAAGCTTTCTTT. This translates into CASSDYISREAFF.

Only one count was recorded for this clonotype. This sequence may be a read error, since a much larger clone differs from it by one base. The J gene is TRBJ1-3, the V gene TRBV7-8; D is undetermined. Germline V gene data show CDR1 as SGHVS and CDR2 as FQNEAQ. This CDR3 contains 16 residues. In nucleotides, the CDR3 is TGTACCAGCAGCTTCCCGGTTGCGCCCACTGGAAACACCATATATTTT. Residues: CTSSFPVAPTGNTIYF.

The chain is built from TRBV7-3 and TRBJ1-2; D ambiguous. From germline, CDR1 is SGHTA and CDR2 FQGTGA. The CDR3 has 11 residues. With 7 bases removed from V and 3 bases from J, the gap between germline ends came to 6 bases. The CDR3 nucleotides read TGTGCCAGCAACTCGGACTATGGCTACACCTTC. This sequence encodes CASNSDYGYTF.

As concerns this clonotype: This could be a read error, since a much larger clone is one nucleotide away. The V call is TRBV12-3 or TRBV12-4, the J call TRBJ1-2, with D possibly matching TRBD1 (6 bases). V was trimmed by 6 bases and J by 4 bases, leaving 12 bases between them. The CDR3 loop spans 13 amino acids. CDR3 bases: TGTGCCAGCAGACGCGGGGGCATCTATGGCTACACCTTC. Translating it yields CASRRGGIYGYTF.

As concerns this clonotype: Possible read error: a much larger clone is one base away. The genes are TRBV20-1 and TRBJ2-7; a weak D match, TRBD2 (5 bases). Germline V gene lookup returns CDR1 DFQATT and CDR2 SNEGSKA (reference sequence). Trimming left V 3 bases short and J 2 bases short, with 11 bases between. This CDR3 has 13 residues. CDR3 nucleotide sequence: TGCAGTGCTAGTGTGGGAGTCCCCTACGAGCAGTACTTC. Amino acids: CSASVGVPYEQYF.

V gene TRBV29-1 combines with J gene TRBJ2-3; D remains unclear. The CDR3 spans 14 residues. Deletions cut 0 bases from V and 0 bases from J, with 7 bases between. Germline-derived CDR1 and CDR2 are SQVTM and ANQGSEA. The CDR3 coding sequence is TGCAGCGTTGAAGATCTCGGGAGCACAGATACGCAGTATTTT. It yields the protein CSVEDLGSTDTQYF.

Concerning this clonotype itself: Possible read error: a much larger clone is one base away. The CDR3 DNA follows: TGCAGTGCTTCAGGGGGTACGGTCCATAATTCAGCCCTCCACTTT. It specifies CSASGGTVHNSALHF. This sequence joins TRBV20-1 and TRBJ1-6; 7 bases map to TRBD1. The CDR3 runs 15 residues. Looked up from germline, CDR1 is DFQATT and CDR2 is SNEGSKA (reference sequence).

This clonotype was counted ten times or more. The V gene is TRBV25-1, the J gene TRBJ1-4; the match to TRBD1 covers 8 bases. With V trimmed by 1 base and J by 0 bases, 1 base remained unmatched. This CDR3 is built from 16 residues. Germline V gives CDR1 MGHDK, CDR2 SYGVNS. The CDR3 DNA reads TGTGCCAGCAGTGAATGGACAGGGCCAACTAATGAAAAACTGTTTTTT. The encoded protein is CASSEWTGPTNEKLFF.

This clonotype was observed many times. The rearrangement uses TRBV10-3 and TRBJ2-5; no firm D call. The CDR3 sequence is 16 residues long. V dropped 0 bases and J dropped 2 bases, with 13 bases sitting between them. Germline CDR1 and CDR2: ENHRY and SYGVKD. The DNA of the CDR3 is TGTGCCATCAGTGAGTCGTTGGTAGGTGATCAAGAGACCCAGTACTTC. Protein product: CAISESLVGDQETQYF.

J is TRBJ2-1 and V is TRBV24-1; D might be TRBD2 (6 bases). The CDR3 loop spans 15 amino acids. CDR1 is KGHDR and CDR2 is SFDVKD in the germline V gene. The germline V and J ends were trimmed by 3 bases and 6 bases, with 14 bases remaining between them. The CDR3 nucleotides read TGTGCCACCAGTGATCCGACTAGTCCTTCCAATGAGCAGTTCTTC. Translation: CATSDPTSPSNEQFF.

The rearrangement uses TRBV6-5 and TRBJ1-4, with TRBD1 matching 8 bases. Germline assignment: CDR1 MNHEY and CDR2 SVGAGI. J was trimmed by 11 bases and V by 2 bases; bases with no gene match: 10. The CDR3 extends over 15 amino acids. This CDR3 reads CASSYLGTGAWKLFF. The CDR3 coding sequence is TGTGCCAGCAGTTACCTGGGGACAGGTGCCTGGAAACTGTTTTTT.

The chain has TRBV5-8 and TRBJ1-1; D is unresolved. V lost 0 bases and J lost 3, with 6 bases in between. Germline CDR1 is SGHTS and CDR2 is YDEGEE. The CDR3 loop spans 13 amino acids. The DNA of the CDR3 is TGTGCCAGCAGCTTGGCAGAATACACTGAAGCTTTCTTT. It translates to CASSLAEYTEAFF.

In its sample, this clonotype was seen many times. The rearrangement links TRBV2 to TRBJ2-2, with 7 bases matching TRBD1. The germline V gene has CDR1 SNHLY and CDR2 FYNNEI. The V segment lost 6 bases and the J segment 0 bases; nucleotides outside the gene matches: 4. CDR3 size: 15 residues. The CDR3, as DNA: TGTGCCAGCAGAGGGACAGTCGCGAACACCGGGGAGCTGTTTTTT. Protein product: CASRGTVANTGELFF.

This clonotype was observed at least ten times. V is TRBV29-1 and J is TRBJ1-2; D might be TRBD1 (5 bases). The CDR3 is 13 amino acids. The germline gives CDR1 SQVTM, CDR2 ANQGSEA. The germline V and J ends were trimmed by 3 bases and 4 bases, with 12 bases remaining between them. The CDR3 DNA sequence: TGCAGCGTTGACTCGGGGGAGAGCTATGGCTACACCTTC. As protein: CSVDSGESYGYTF.

Comment on this clonotype: A read error may be the cause here, since a much bigger clone is one base away. The J gene is TRBJ1-4, the V gene TRBV29-1; tentative D call: TRBD1 (5 bases). CDR3 length: 13 residues. The germline gives CDR1 SQVTM, CDR2 ANQGSEA. The V and J ends lost 5 bases and 5 bases respectively, with 12 bases between them. CDR3 loop: CSVWGRENEKLFF. The CDR3 DNA follows: TGCAGCGTTTGGGGCAGAGAAAATGAAAAACTGTTTTTT.

This clonotype was counted only a few times. The rearrangement links TRBV20-1 to TRBJ2-5, with 9 positions matching TRBD2. With the DNA end fitting TRBJ2-7 better, the J assignment may be wrong. This CDR3 has 15 amino acids. Germline V CDR1 and CDR2: DFQATT, SNEGSKA (reference sequence). The DNA of the CDR3 is TGCAGTGCTAGAGACGATAGCGGGAGAGCCCACGAGCAGTACTTC. Its protein is CSARDDSGRAHEQYF.

This clonotype appeared many times. The chain uses TRBV10-3 and TRBJ1-1; D is possibly TRBD1 (6 bases). Germline assignment: CDR1 ENHRY and CDR2 SYGVKD. V lost 9 bases to trimming and J lost 0 bases, with 8 bases between them. This CDR3 is 12 amino acids long. CDR3 DNA sequence: TGTGCCATTAGGACAGTGAACACTGAAGCTTTCTTT. Protein product: CAIRTVNTEAFF.

DNA of the CDR3: TGTGCCAGCACCCGAGGTTGGGCGGACGAGCAGTACTTC. Translation: CASTRGWADEQYF. V is TRBV9 and J is TRBJ2-7; D gene ambiguous. The germline CDR1 and CDR2 sequences are SGDLS and YYNGEE. The CDR3 is made up of 13 amino acids. V lost 6 bases and J 5 bases, leaving 15 bases between the germline ends.

This clonotype was counted at least ten times. The rearrangement links TRBV12-3 or TRBV12-4 to TRBJ2-7; 8 bases map to TRBD1. This CDR3 contains 14 residues. V gave up 5 bases and J gave up 5 bases; unmatched junction bases: 8. The CDR3: CASSLLDRENEQYF. The DNA for the CDR3 is TGTGCCAGCAGTCTGCTGGACAGGGAGAACGAGCAGTACTTC.